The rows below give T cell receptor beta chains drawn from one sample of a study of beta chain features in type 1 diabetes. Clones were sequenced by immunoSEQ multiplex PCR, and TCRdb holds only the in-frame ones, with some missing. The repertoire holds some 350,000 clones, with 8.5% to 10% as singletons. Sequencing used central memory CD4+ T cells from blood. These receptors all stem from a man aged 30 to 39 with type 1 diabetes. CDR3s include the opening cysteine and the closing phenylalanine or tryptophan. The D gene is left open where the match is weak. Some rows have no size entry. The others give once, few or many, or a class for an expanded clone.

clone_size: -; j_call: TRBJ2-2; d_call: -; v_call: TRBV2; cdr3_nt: TGTGCCAGCAGTGAACGGACAACCACCGGGGAGCTGTTTTTT; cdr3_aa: CASSERTTTGELFF
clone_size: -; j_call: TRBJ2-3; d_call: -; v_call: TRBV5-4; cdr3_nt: TGTGCCAGCAGCTTGGGAGGGTCGAGCACAGATACGCAGTATTTT; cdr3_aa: CASSLGGSSTDTQYF
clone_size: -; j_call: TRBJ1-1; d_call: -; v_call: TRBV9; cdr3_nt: TGTGCCAGCAGCCAACGGGGGGTAGCTTTCTTT; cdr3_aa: CASSQRGVAFF
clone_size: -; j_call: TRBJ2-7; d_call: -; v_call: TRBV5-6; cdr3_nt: TGTGCCAGCAGCTTGGACGCCGAGCAGTACTTC; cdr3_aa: CASSLDAEQYF
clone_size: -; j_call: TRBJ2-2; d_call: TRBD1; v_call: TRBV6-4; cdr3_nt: TGTGCCAGCAGTGAAGGACAGGGAACCTCCGGGGAGCTGTTTTTT; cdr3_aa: CASSEGQGTSGELFF
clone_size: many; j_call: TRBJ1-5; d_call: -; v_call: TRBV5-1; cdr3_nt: TGCGCCAGCAGCTTGGTCGGGGCAGGGGATCAGCCCCAGCATTTT; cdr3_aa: CASSLVGAGDQPQHF
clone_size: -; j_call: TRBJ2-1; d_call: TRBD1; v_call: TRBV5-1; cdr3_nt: TGCGCCAGCAGACCTTACACAGGGGGCAATGAGCAGTTCTTC; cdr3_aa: CASRPYTGGNEQFF
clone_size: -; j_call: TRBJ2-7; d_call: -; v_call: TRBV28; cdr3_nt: TGTGCCAGCACTTCTTCAGGAGGGTTAAACTACGAGCAGTACTTC; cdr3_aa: CASTSSGGLNYEQYF
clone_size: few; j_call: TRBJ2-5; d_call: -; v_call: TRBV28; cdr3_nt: TGTGCCAGCAGTTTATGGCAGGGAGAAACGTTACAAGAGACCCAGTACTTC; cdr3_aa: CASSLWQGETLQETQYF
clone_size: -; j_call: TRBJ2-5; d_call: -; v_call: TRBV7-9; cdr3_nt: TGTGCCAGCAGCGCTCAGGGGGGAGAGACCCAGTACTTC; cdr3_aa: CASSAQGGETQYF
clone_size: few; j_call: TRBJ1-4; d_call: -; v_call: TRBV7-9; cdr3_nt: TGTGCCAGCAGCTTAGGCCTCAGGGAAAAACTGTTTTTT; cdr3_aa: CASSLGLREKLFF
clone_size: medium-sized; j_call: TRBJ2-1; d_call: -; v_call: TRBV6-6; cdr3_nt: TGTGCCAGCAGTTCCCAGGGTAACAATGAGCAGTTCTTC; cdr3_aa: CASSSQGNNEQFF
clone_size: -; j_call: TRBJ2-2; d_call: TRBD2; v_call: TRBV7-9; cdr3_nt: TGTGCCAGCAGCCCCTTGGTAGCGGGAGGTACCGGGGAGCTGTTTTTT; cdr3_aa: CASSPLVAGGTGELFF
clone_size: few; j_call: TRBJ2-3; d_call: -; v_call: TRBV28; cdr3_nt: TGTGCCAGCAGTTTATTCGGTGGGGATACGCAGTATTTT; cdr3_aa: CASSLFGGDTQYF
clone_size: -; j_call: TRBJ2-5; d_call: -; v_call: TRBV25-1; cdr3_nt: TGTGCCAGCAGGTACCCGGGCCTCCCGTACTTC; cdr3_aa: CASRYPGLPYF
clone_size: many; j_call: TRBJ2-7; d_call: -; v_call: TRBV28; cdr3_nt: TGTGCCAGCAACACCCCACGGGGCTATGGATACGAGCAGTACTTC; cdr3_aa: CASNTPRGYGYEQYF
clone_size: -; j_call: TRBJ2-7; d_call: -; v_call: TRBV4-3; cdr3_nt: TGCGCCAGCAGCCTCGGTGCAAGAGATCCTTACGAGCAGTACTTC; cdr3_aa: CASSLGARDPYEQYF
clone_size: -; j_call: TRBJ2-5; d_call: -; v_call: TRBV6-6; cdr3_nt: TGTGCCAGCGGCCAGGGGATACAAGAGACCCAGTACTTC; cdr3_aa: CASGQGIQETQYF
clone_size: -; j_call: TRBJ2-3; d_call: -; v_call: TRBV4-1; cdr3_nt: TGCGCCAGCAGCCAAGATCGGCTCGCTAGCACAGATACGCAGTATTTT; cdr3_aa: CASSQDRLASTDTQYF
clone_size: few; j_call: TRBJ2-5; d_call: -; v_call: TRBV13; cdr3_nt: TGTGCCAGCAGCTTACAGGGTGACCAAGAGACCCAGTACTTC; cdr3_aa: CASSLQGDQETQYF
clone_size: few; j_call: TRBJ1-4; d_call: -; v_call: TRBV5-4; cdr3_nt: TGTGCCAGCAGCCCCGATCGGTGGGGAGGAAAACTGTTTTTT; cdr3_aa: CASSPDRWGGKLFF
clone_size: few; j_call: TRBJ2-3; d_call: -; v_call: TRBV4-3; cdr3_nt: TGCGCCAGCAGCCAAGATACAAGAGATACGCAGTATTTT; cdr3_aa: CASSQDTRDTQYF
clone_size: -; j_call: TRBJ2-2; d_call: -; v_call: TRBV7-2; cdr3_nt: TGTGCCAGCAGCCTCCTGACCGGGGAGCTGTTTTTT; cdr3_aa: CASSLLTGELFF
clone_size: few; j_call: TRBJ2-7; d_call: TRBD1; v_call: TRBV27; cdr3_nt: TGTGCCAGCAGTTCATATCGGGACAGCTACGAGCAGTACTTC; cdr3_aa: CASSSYRDSYEQYF
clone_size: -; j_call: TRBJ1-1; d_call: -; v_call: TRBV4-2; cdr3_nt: TGTGCCAGCAGCCAAGATATTGGAGGTACTGAAGCTTTCTTT; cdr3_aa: CASSQDIGGTEAFF
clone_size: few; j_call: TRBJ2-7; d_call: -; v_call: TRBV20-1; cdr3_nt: TGCAGTGCGACGGAATACTACGAGCAGTACTTC; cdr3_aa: CSATEYYEQYF
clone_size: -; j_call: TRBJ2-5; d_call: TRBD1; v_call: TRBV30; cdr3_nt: TGTGCCTGGATGGGACAGGGACAAGAGACCCAGTACTTC; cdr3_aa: CAWMGQGQETQYF
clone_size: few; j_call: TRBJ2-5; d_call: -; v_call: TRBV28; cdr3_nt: TGTGCCAGCAGGGGACGGGCGACCCAGTACTTC; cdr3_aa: CASRGRATQYF
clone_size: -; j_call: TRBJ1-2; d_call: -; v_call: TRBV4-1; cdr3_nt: TGCGCCAGCAGCCAAGATCGACATGGCTACACCTTC; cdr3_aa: CASSQDRHGYTF
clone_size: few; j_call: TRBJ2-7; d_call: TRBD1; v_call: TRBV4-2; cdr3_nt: TGTGCCAGCAGCCAGGACAGGGTAAGCCGCGAGCAGTACTTC; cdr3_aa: CASSQDRVSREQYF
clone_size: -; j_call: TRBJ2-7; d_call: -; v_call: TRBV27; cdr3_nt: TGTGCCAGCAGTTCCAATAGAGGTCTCTCCGGGCGCGAGCAGTACTTC; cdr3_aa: CASSSNRGLSGREQYF
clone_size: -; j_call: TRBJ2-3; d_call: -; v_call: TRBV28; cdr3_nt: TGTGCCAGCAGTCTCCGGGACCCGGGCACAGATACGCAGTATTTT; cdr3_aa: CASSLRDPGTDTQYF
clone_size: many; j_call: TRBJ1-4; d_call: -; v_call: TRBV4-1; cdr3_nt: TGCGCCAGCAGCCTCTTGGACGGTAATGAAAAACTGTTTTTT; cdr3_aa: CASSLLDGNEKLFF
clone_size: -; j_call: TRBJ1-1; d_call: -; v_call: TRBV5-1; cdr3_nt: TGCGCCAGCAGCTTAAGCTCCGGACAGTCCTATGAAGCTTTCTTT; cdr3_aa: CASSLSSGQSYEAFF
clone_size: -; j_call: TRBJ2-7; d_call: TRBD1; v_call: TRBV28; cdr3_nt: TGTGCCAGCAGCTCAGTCCGGACAGGGGGTTACGAGCAGTACTTC; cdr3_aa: CASSSVRTGGYEQYF
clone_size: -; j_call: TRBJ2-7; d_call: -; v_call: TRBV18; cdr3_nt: TGTGCCAGCTCACCAGCTGGACAGAAGGGGGACGAGCAGTACTTC; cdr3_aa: CASSPAGQKGDEQYF
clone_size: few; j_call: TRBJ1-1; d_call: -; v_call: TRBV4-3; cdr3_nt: TGCGCCAGCAGCCACGATAGGGACACTGAAGCTTTCTTT; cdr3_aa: CASSHDRDTEAFF
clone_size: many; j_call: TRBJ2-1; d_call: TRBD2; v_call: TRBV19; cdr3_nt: TGTGCCAGTAGTATAATACCTAGCGGGACGAATGAGCAGTTCTTC; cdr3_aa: CASSIIPSGTNEQFF
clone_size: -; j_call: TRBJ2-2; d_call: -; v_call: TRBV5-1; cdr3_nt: TGCGCCAGCAGCTTGGCCGACGGCTACACCGGGGAGCTGTTTTTT; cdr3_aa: CASSLADGYTGELFF
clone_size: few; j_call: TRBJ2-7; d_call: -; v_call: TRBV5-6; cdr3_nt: TGTGCCAGCAGCCGAAACCAGGGGTATTCCTACGAGCAGTACTTC; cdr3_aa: CASSRNQGYSYEQYF
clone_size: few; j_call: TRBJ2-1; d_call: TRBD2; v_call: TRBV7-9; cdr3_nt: TGTGCCAGCAGCTCAGGACTAGCGGGAGGTTTCTCCTACAATGAGCAGTTCTTC; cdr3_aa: CASSSGLAGGFSYNEQFF
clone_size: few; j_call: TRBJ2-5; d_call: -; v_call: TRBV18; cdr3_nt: TGTGCCAGCTCACCACCAACAGGAGACTACCAAGAGACCCAGTACTTC; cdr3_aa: CASSPPTGDYQETQYF
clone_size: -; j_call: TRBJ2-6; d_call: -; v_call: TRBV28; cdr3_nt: TGTGCCAGCACAAAAGGTTCTGGGGCCAACGTCCTGACTTTC; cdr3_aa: CASTKGSGANVLTF
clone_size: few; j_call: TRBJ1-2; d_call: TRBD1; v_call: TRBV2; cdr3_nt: TGTGCCAGCAGTGTGGACAGGGGCTATGGCTACACCTTC; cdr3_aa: CASSVDRGYGYTF
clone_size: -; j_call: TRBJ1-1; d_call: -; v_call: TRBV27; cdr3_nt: TGTGCCAGCAGTTTAAATGGGGAAAACACTGAAGCTTTCTTT; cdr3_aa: CASSLNGENTEAFF
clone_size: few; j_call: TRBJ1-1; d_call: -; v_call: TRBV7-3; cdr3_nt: TGTGCCAGCAGCCCTGGTCGCTTGAACACTGAAGCTTTCTTT; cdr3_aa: CASSPGRLNTEAFF
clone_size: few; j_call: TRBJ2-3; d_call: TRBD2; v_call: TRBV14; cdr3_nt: TGTGCCAGCAGCCAAGTGAGCGGGAGGAGGGATACGCAGTATTTT; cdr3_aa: CASSQVSGRRDTQYF
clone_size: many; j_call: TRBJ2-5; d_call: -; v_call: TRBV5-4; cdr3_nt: TGTGCCAGCAGCTTTACGAAACAAGAGACCCAGTACTTC; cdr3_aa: CASSFTKQETQYF
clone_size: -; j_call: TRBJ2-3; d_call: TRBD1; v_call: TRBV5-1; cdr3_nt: TGCGCCAGCAGCCCGGGGACAGGGGGCACAGATACGCAGTATTTT; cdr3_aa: CASSPGTGGTDTQYF
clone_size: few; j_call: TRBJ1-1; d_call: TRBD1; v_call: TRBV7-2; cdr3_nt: TGTGCCAGCAGCTGGACAGGGAATGGTGAAGCTTTCTTT; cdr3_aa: CASSWTGNGEAFF